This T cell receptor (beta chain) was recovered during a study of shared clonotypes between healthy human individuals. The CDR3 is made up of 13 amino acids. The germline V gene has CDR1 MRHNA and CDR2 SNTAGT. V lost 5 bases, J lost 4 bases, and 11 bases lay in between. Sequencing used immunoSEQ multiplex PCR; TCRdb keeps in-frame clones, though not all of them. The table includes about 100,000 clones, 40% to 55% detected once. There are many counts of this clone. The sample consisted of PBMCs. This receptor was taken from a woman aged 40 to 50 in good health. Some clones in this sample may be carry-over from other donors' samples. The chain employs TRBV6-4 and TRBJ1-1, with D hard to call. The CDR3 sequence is CASSLTESTEAFF. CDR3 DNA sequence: TGTGCCAGCAGTTTAACGGAGAGCACTGAAGCTTTCTTT.